This T cell receptor beta chain came from a study of blood T cell repertoires in COVID-19. Libraries were prepared by immunoSEQ multiplex PCR; TCRdb keeps only in-frame clonotypes and omits some of them. This sample has around 200,000 clones, with roughly 78% found just once. The CDR3 contains 14 residues. Germline V gene lookup returns CDR1 SGHTA and CDR2 FQGNSA. Deletions cut 4 bases from V and 5 bases from J, with 14 bases between. This clone has a single count. The rearrangement uses TRBV7-2 and TRBJ1-1, with D tentatively TRBD1 (5 bases). The clonotype originates from a woman over 75 with active or convalescent COVID-19. Sequencing input: peripheral blood. The CDR3 loop reads CASSSQGRGTEAFF. The CDR3 region has the DNA TGTGCCAGCAGCTCGCAGGGTAGGGGAACTGAAGCTTTCTTT.